This T cell receptor (beta chain) was sequenced for a study of shared clonotypes between healthy human individuals. Germline CDR1 reads MNHNS; CDR2 reads SASEGT. Trimming pared 2 bases from V and 0 bases from J, leaving 11 bases between. The length of the CDR3 is 16 residues. Method: immunoSEQ multiplex PCR; TCRdb's copy keeps in-frame clones and lacks some. The data show some 240,000 clones, 60% to 70% seen once. This TCR was recovered from a man younger than 40 in good health. The sequenced material came from memory CD4+ T cells sorted from blood. The subset is: CD45RA-negative fraction. The chain uses TRBV6-1 and TRBJ1-5; D remains unclear. The CDR3 is CASSEYPPGSNQPQHF. In DNA, the CDR3 is TGTGCCAGCAGTGAATACCCCCCAGGTAGCAATCAGCCCCAGCATTTT.